These 32 T cell receptor beta chains were all obtained from the same sample, sequenced in a study of T-cell reconstitution after alpha-beta-depleted transplantation in children. Unique molecular identifiers were incorporated during preparation of the TCRbeta library. A single record per CDR3 protein comes from TCRdb applying MiXCR to the PCR reads. The sample has 65,000 to 70,000 distinct CDR3 sequences; roughly 4.9% are singletons. Specimen: PBMCs, mostly from graft donor cells, collected 180 days after TCRalphabeta/CD19-depleted stem cell transplant. The origin of the receptors is a boy under two years old who had a stem cell transplant for acute myeloid leukemia, so the T cells may come from the graft donor.

This clonotype was seen ten or more times. The chain combines TRBV12-3 or TRBV12-4 with TRBJ2-7; maybe TRBD2 (6 bases). There are 15 residues in the CDR3. V gave up 2 bases and J gave up 3 bases, with 14 bases separating them. CDR3 bases: TGTGCCAGCAGTTTAATCGGTCAAGCGGGCTACGAGCAGTACTTC. Translating gives CASSLIGQAGYEQYF.

This clonotype was observed many times. The rearrangement joins TRBV7-8 to TRBJ1-1; D remains unclear. The CDR3 is 14 amino acids. The V and J ends lost 3 bases and 1 base respectively, with 9 bases between them. CDR1 and CDR2 (germline): SGHVS, FQNEAQ. The CDR3: CASSFTGGNTEAFF. DNA of the CDR3: TGTGCCAGCAGCTTCACGGGAGGGAACACTGAAGCTTTCTTT. Based on the CDR3 plus reference TRBV7-8 and TRBJ1-1, the full variable domain is GAGVSQSPRYKVAKRGQDVALRCDPISGHVSLFWYQQALGQGPEFLTYFQNEAQLDKSGLPSDRFFAERPEGSVSTLKIQRTQQEDSAVYLCASSFTGGNTEAFFGQGTRLTVV.

There are many counts of this clonotype. This chain connects TRBV12-3 or TRBV12-4 to TRBJ2-1, with a tentative D call TRBD1 (5 bases). The CDR3 totals 11 residues. Trimming removed 6 bases from V and 8 bases from J, with 8 bases in between. The CDR3 coding sequence is TGTGCCAGCAGGCAGGGCCATGAGCAGTTCTTC. This codes for CASRQGHEQFF.

This clonotype appeared once. This may be a read error: a much more frequent sequence differs by one nucleotide. The V and J genes are TRBV12-3 or TRBV12-4 and TRBJ2-1, with TRBD2 identical over 12 bases. This CDR3 contains 19 residues. The DNA for the CDR3 is TGTACCAGCAGTATCAACCTAGCGGGGGGGCCCTCTCTTCGCGATGAGCAGTTCTTC. Residues: CTSSINLAGGPSLRDEQFF.

This clonotype was counted at least ten times. The J gene is TRBJ2-2, the V gene TRBV20-1; TRBD2 agrees at 10 bases. Germline V gene lookup returns CDR1 DFQATT and CDR2 SNEGSKA (reference sequence). There are 17 residues in the CDR3. V was clipped by 5 bases and J by 3 bases; unmatched bases: 12. The CDR3 is CSALVLAGGGDTGELFF. CDR3 sequence (DNA): TGCAGTGCTCTAGTTTTAGCGGGGGGAGGGGACACCGGGGAGCTGTTTTTT.

This clonotype has a count of ten or more. V is TRBV4-3 and J is TRBJ2-7, with 14 bases that match TRBD2. From germline, CDR1 is LGHNA and CDR2 YSLEER. The CDR3 has 18 residues. V trimming: 4 bases; J trimming: 2 bases; junction bases outside the gene matches: 10. CDR3 bases: TGCGCCAGCAGCCGCCAAACGGGACTAGCGGGGGATGCCTACGAGCAGTACTTC. Residues: CASSRQTGLAGDAYEQYF.

Concerning this clonotype: This may be a read error, as it is one base from a much larger clone. The J gene is TRBJ2-3, the V gene TRBV3-1; D may match TRBD1 or TRBD2 (5 bases each). Germline V gives CDR1 LGHDT, CDR2 YNNKEL (reference sequence). This CDR3 is 12 amino acids long. CDR3 sequence reads: CACSQGEGTQYF. Written as DNA, the CDR3 is TGTGCCTGCAGCCAGGGAGAGGGTACGCAGTATTTT.

There are many counts of this clonotype. The chain has TRBV7-3 and TRBJ1-6; the D is unclear. The CDR3 loop spans 14 amino acids. Germline values: CDR1 SGHTA, CDR2 FQGTGA. V gave up 3 bases and J gave up 5 bases, with 8 bases separating them. Written as DNA, the CDR3 is TGTGCCAGCAGCTTGTATAGCAATAATTCACCCCTCCACTTT. Translating gives CASSLYSNNSPLHF. The full variable domain, its missing parts supplied by reference TRBV7-3 and TRBJ1-6, is GAGVSQTPSNKVTEKGKYVELRCDPISGHTALYWYRQSLGQGPEFLIYFQGTGAADDSGLPNDRFFAVRPEGSVSTLKIQRTERGDSAVYLCASSLYSNNSPLHFGNGTRLTVT.

There are many counts of this clonotype. The rearrangement links TRBV6-5 to TRBJ2-6; D is uncertain. Trimming pared 7 bases from V and 0 bases from J, leaving 7 bases between. Germline V lookup: CDR1 MNHEY, CDR2 SVGAGI. CDR3 length equals 14 residues. The CDR3 DNA follows: TGTGCCAGCACCACGAGCTCTGGGGCCAACGTCCTGACTTTC. It is translated as CASTTSSGANVLTF.

The table lists this clonotype with many counts. The gene calls are TRBV29-1 and TRBJ2-5; 7 nucleotides match TRBD1. The CDR3 covers 12 residues. In germline, CDR1 is SQVTM, CDR2 ANQGSEA. V shed 7 bases and J 5 bases; nucleotides not matched to a gene: 7. The CDR3 DNA sequence: TGCAGCGCCGAGGGGGCGCGGGAGACCCAGTACTTC. It is translated as CSAEGARETQYF.

This clonotype was detected ten times or more. J is TRBJ2-1 and V is TRBV4-1; D unresolved. The CDR3 spans 13 residues. Germline V CDR1 and CDR2: MGHRA, YSYEKL. The ends were cut back, 2 bases at V and 4 bases at J, with 6 bases in the middle. The CDR3 DNA reads TGCGCCAGCAGCCAATCAGTTTACAATGAGCAGTTCTTC. Its translation is CASSQSVYNEQFF.

This clonotype occurred many times. J is TRBJ2-7 and V is TRBV20-1; possible D gene TRBD2, 6 bases. The ends were cut back, 3 bases at V and 2 bases at J, with 20 bases in the middle. Germline-derived CDR1 and CDR2 are DFQATT and SNEGSKA (reference sequence). This CDR3 contains 16 residues. CDR3: CSARGGLVRGPYEQYV. In DNA form, the CDR3 reads TGCAGTGCTAGGGGAGGTTTGGTAAGGGGCCCCTACGAGCAGTACGTC.

Ten or more counts support this clonotype. This rearrangement joins TRBV7-2 to TRBJ2-5; unclear D gene. Deletions cut 5 bases from V and 1 base from J, with 11 bases between. In germline, CDR1 is SGHTA, CDR2 FQGNSA. The CDR3 has 14 residues. CDR3 sequence: CASSVGRPQETQYF. In nucleotides, the CDR3 is TGTGCCAGCAGCGTCGGCAGACCCCAAGAGACCCAGTACTTC.

This clonotype was seen many times. This chain uses TRBV20-1 with TRBJ2-7; 7 nucleotides line up with TRBD1. The CDR3 length is 15 residues. The V gene's germline CDR1 is DFQATT and CDR2 SNEGSKA (reference sequence). Trimming at V came to 2 bases and at J to 2 bases, leaving 9 bases not matched to a gene. The CDR3 DNA is TGCAGTGCTAGATCCTATACGACAGGGCCCTACGAGCAGTACTTC. Protein sequence: CSARSYTTGPYEQYF.

J is TRBJ2-7 and V is TRBV28, with D possibly TRBD1 on 6 matching bases. The CDR3 has 14 residues. CDR1 and CDR2 from the germline V gene are MDHEN and SYDVKM. V was trimmed by 5 bases and J by 1 base, leaving 12 bases between them. The CDR3 nucleotides are TGTGCCAGCAGTCCGGACAGCCGTTCCTACGAGCAGTACGTC. This translates into CASSPDSRSYEQYV.

This clonotype was picked up many times. V usage is TRBV11-2 and J usage is TRBJ2-5; 7 nucleotides line up with TRBD1. Germline V CDR1 and CDR2: SGHAT, FQNNGV. Germline trimming cut 0 bases from V and 4 bases from J; bases unmatched to any gene: 8. CDR3 length equals 16 residues. In DNA, the CDR3 is TGTGCCAGCAGCTTAGACCCCTTGACAGGGAGAGAGACCCAGTACTTC. Protein: CASSLDPLTGRETQYF.

At least ten counts were recorded for this clonotype. The junction departs from the called germline gene at one end, perhaps through a read error. This chain connects TRBV10-3 to TRBJ1-1; D is possibly TRBD1 (5 bases). Germline V gene sequence: CDR1 ENHRY, CDR2 SYGVKD. The CDR3 is 14 residues long. CDR3 sequence (DNA): TGTGCCATCCAATCGGGGGAGGGGAACTCTGAAGCTTTCTTT. Residues: CAIQSGEGNSEAFF.

The table lists this clonotype with many counts. The genes are TRBV20-1 and TRBJ2-3; 8 bases are a match to TRBD2. Germline V gene sequence: CDR1 DFQATT, CDR2 SNEGSKA (reference sequence). This CDR3 is built from 13 residues. J lost 4 bases, V lost 6 bases, and 6 bases had no gene match. In DNA, the CDR3 is TGCAGTGCCGGCGGGAGGCTGGCAGATACGCAGTATTTT. Amino acids: CSAGGRLADTQYF.

This clonotype came up many times. J is TRBJ2-3 and V is TRBV20-1; D is unresolved. V lost 6 bases and J lost 6, with 13 bases in between. Germline CDR1 reads DFQATT; CDR2 reads SNEGSKA (reference sequence). The CDR3 is made up of 12 amino acids. This chain's CDR3 is CSAARIADTQYF. CDR3 coding DNA: TGCAGTGCCGCTCGCATTGCGGATACGCAGTATTTT.

There are many counts of this clonotype. The chain joins TRBV28 to TRBJ2-7; 7 nucleotides line up with TRBD1. The CDR3 is 15 residues long. V trimming: 5 bases; J trimming: 1 base; junction bases outside the gene matches: 8. From germline, CDR1 is MDHEN and CDR2 SYDVKM. Here the CDR3 DNA reads TGTGCCAGCAGTCCCCGGACAGGAAAATCCTACGAGCAGTACGTC. Translating it yields CASSPRTGKSYEQYV.

This clonotype was counted at least ten times. The chain couples TRBV20-1 to TRBJ1-6; D unclear. The V and J ends lost 3 bases and 16 bases respectively, with 16 bases between them. Germline CDR1 reads DFQATT; CDR2 reads SNEGSKA (reference sequence). The CDR3 runs 12 residues. Here the CDR3 DNA reads TGCAGTGCTAGGAAGGATGGGAAGTTACTCCACTTT. It encodes CSARKDGKLLHF.

This clonotype was observed many times. The chain joins TRBV12-3 or TRBV12-4 to TRBJ1-6; a possible D gene is TRBD1 (5 bases). The CDR3 is made up of 17 amino acids. V was shortened by 7 bases and J by 4 bases, with 20 bases between the two germline ends. CDR3 protein: CASTFEPGPPYNSPLHF. The DNA of the CDR3 is TGTGCCAGCACCTTCGAACCGGGACCGCCATATAATTCACCCCTCCACTTT.

This clonotype came up many times. The rearrangement joins TRBV7-2 to TRBJ1-5; D uncertain. This CDR3 has 14 amino acids. Germline CDR1 reads SGHTA; CDR2 reads FQGNSA. V dropped 0 bases and J dropped 4 bases, with 7 bases sitting between them. CDR3 bases: TGTGCCAGCAGCTTAGCGCGTGGGAATCAGCCCCAGCATTTT. It codes for CASSLARGNQPQHF.

The sample holds many counts of this clonotype. This rearrangement joins TRBV18 to TRBJ2-7; D is perhaps TRBD1 (5 bases). Germline V gene lookup returns CDR1 KGHSH and CDR2 LQKENI. The CDR3 runs 15 residues. The germline V and J ends were trimmed by 2 bases and 2 bases, with 13 bases remaining between them. Written as DNA, the CDR3 is TGTGCCAGCTCACCAGGGCAGGGATCAACCTACGAGCAGTACTTC. Amino acids: CASSPGQGSTYEQYF.

This clonotype was counted at least ten times. The chain carries TRBV29-1 and TRBJ1-1; 10 bases match TRBD1. V trimming: 4 bases; J trimming: 3 bases; junction bases outside the gene matches: 11. Germline CDR1 reads SQVTM; CDR2 reads ANQGSEA. The CDR3 is made up of 16 amino acids. CDR3 protein: CSVGVSGQGIYTEAFF. CDR3 in DNA: TGCAGCGTTGGTGTTTCGGGACAGGGGATCTACACTGAAGCTTTCTTT.

This clonotype appeared many times. This chain links TRBV5-1 with TRBJ2-7; 9 bases map to TRBD2. The CDR3 covers 16 residues. V lost 4 bases, J lost 7 bases, and 15 bases stayed unmatched. CDR1 and CDR2 from the germline V gene are SGHRS and YFSETQ. In DNA, the CDR3 is TGCGCCAGCAGCCCCGTCCCTGGCGGGGGGGCGAGTGAGCAGTACTTC. Protein sequence: CASSPVPGGGASEQYF.

This clonotype was seen many times. The chain uses TRBV5-1 and TRBJ2-2, with D hard to call. Germline CDR1 SGHRS, CDR2 YFSETQ. V dropped 2 bases and J dropped 2 bases, with 10 bases sitting between them. CDR3 length: 15 amino acids. The CDR3 DNA follows: TGCGCCAGCAGCTTTTCAAGGATTAACACCGGGGAGCTGTTTTTT. Residues: CASSFSRINTGELFF. The full variable domain, completed using reference TRBV5-1 and TRBJ2-2, is KAGVTQTPRYLIKTRGQQVTLSCSPISGHRSVSWYQQTPGQGLQFLFEYFSETQRNKGNFPGRFSGRQFSNSRSEMNVSTLELGDSALYLCASSFSRINTGELFFGEGSRLTVL.

There are many counts of this clonotype. The rearrangement joins TRBV6-1 to TRBJ2-5, with TRBD1 as a possible D gene (5 bases). The CDR3 has 14 amino acids. V shed 6 bases and J shed 4 bases, with 15 bases lying between them. From germline, CDR1 is MNHNS and CDR2 SASEGT. CDR3 sequence reads: CASSPGPGGETQYF. The CDR3 region has the DNA TGTGCCAGCAGCCCAGGGCCCGGTGGAGAGACCCAGTACTTC.

This clonotype was seen at least ten times. V is TRBV7-9 and J is TRBJ2-1; the D gene is possibly TRBD2 (5 bases). Germline CDR1 and CDR2: SEHNR and FQNEAQ (reference sequence). This CDR3 region has 12 residues. V lost 1 base and J lost 10, with 8 bases in between. For the CDR3, the DNA is TGTGCCAGCAGCTTAGGTGCGGGCGAGCAGTTCTTC. It yields the protein CASSLGAGEQFF.

This clonotype was found many times. This rearrangement joins TRBV5-1 to TRBJ2-1, with D hard to call. Germline assignment: CDR1 SGHRS and CDR2 YFSETQ. The CDR3 runs to 12 residues. Trimming took 4 bases from V and 7 from J, leaving 9 bases between them. CDR3 nucleotide sequence: TGCGCCAGCAGCCCCCACTTGAATGAGCAGTTCTTC. Encoded protein: CASSPHLNEQFF.

This clonotype was counted at least ten times. The chain has TRBV18 and TRBJ1-2; D not certain. CDR3 length equals 18 residues. Germline values: CDR1 KGHSH, CDR2 LQKENI. V dropped 1 base and J dropped 0 bases, with 18 bases sitting between them. The CDR3 region has the DNA TGTGCCAGCTCACCACAGGTACCGAGGACTCCGCCTAACTATGGCTACACCTTC. This codes for CASSPQVPRTPPNYGYTF.

This clonotype has a count of ten or more. The chain joins TRBV7-6 to TRBJ2-1, with 8 bases lining up with TRBD2. V trimming: 6 bases; J trimming: 4 bases; junction bases outside the gene matches: 5. The CDR3 has 14 residues. CDR1 SGHVS and CDR2 FNYEAQ come from the germline V gene. The CDR3 bases are TGTGCCAGCAGGGGTAGCGGGGCGTACAATGAGCAGTTCTTC. Translated, it gives CASRGSGAYNEQFF. The whole variable domain, remainder taken from reference TRBV7-6 and TRBJ2-1, is GAGVSQSPRYKVTKRGQDVALRCDPISGHVSLYWYRQALGQGPEFLTYFNYEAQQDKSGLPNDRFSAERPEGSISTLTIQRTEQRDSAMYRCASRGSGAYNEQFFGPGTRLTVL.